This is a list of T cell receptor beta chains from one sample in a study of T cells in Graves' hyperthyroidism and ophthalmopathy. MiXCR was run by TCRdb on the multiplex PCR reads, yielding one entry per CDR3 protein. The sample holds about 610,000 distinct CDR3 sequences, approximately 15% seen once. The sequenced sample was blood. These receptors came from a woman in her thirties or forties with Graves' ophthalmopathy. Each CDR3 is given with its conserved first and last residue. Fields, in order: D gene, clone size, J gene, V gene, CDR3 DNA, CDR3 protein. A D gene is named only where the DNA matches it firmly. The size of a clone is reported for some rows only, either as once, few or many, or as a class for expanded clones.

D gene: -; clone size: few; J gene: TRBJ1-1; V gene: TRBV18; CDR3 DNA: TGTGCCAGCTCACCGGGACTCCGGAACACTGAAGCTTTCTTT; CDR3 protein: CASSPGLRNTEAFF
D gene: TRBD1; clone size: many; J gene: TRBJ1-1; V gene: TRBV5-5; CDR3 DNA: TGTGCCAGTGGACAGGGGGCGAGACCCCAGAACACTGAAGCTTTCTTT; CDR3 protein: CASGQGARPQNTEAFF
D gene: -; clone size: -; J gene: TRBJ1-1; V gene: TRBV27; CDR3 DNA: TGTGCCAGCAGTTTCCGCCGGGGGCAGAACACTGAAGCTTTCTTT; CDR3 protein: CASSFRRGQNTEAFF
D gene: TRBD1; clone size: many; J gene: TRBJ2-1; V gene: TRBV20-1; CDR3 DNA: TGCAGTGCCCAGACAGGGTATAGCTCCTACAATGAGCAGTTCTTC; CDR3 protein: CSAQTGYSSYNEQFF
D gene: TRBD2; clone size: many; J gene: TRBJ2-1; V gene: TRBV9; CDR3 DNA: TGTGCCAGCAGCGTAGACCCTAGCGGGAGAGACGAGCAGTTCTTC; CDR3 protein: CASSVDPSGRDEQFF
D gene: -; clone size: -; J gene: TRBJ1-6; V gene: TRBV9; CDR3 DNA: TGTGCCAGCAGCGTGGGGCGGGATTCACCCCTCCACTTT; CDR3 protein: CASSVGRDSPLHF
D gene: TRBD2; clone size: -; J gene: TRBJ2-1; V gene: TRBV6-5; CDR3 DNA: TGTGCCAGCAGTCCCTCGGGGGGGCGGGGGGGCCGTAATGAGCAGTTCTTC; CDR3 protein: CASSPSGGRGGRNEQFF
D gene: TRBD2; clone size: -; J gene: TRBJ2-2; V gene: TRBV3-1; CDR3 DNA: TGTGCCAGCAGCCAAGAGTCCCTAGCGGGGGGGCCCGCGAACACCGGGGAGCTGTTTTTT; CDR3 protein: CASSQESLAGGPANTGELFF
D gene: -; clone size: -; J gene: TRBJ2-2; V gene: TRBV7-9; CDR3 DNA: TGTGCCAGCAGCTCCCCGGGGGACACCAACACCGGGGAGCTGTTTTTT; CDR3 protein: CASSSPGDTNTGELFF
D gene: -; clone size: -; J gene: TRBJ2-2; V gene: TRBV7-3; CDR3 DNA: TGTGCCCGCAGCCAAGATGCGTACACCGGGGAGCTGTTTTTT; CDR3 protein: CARSQDAYTGELFF
D gene: -; clone size: few; J gene: TRBJ2-2; V gene: TRBV2; CDR3 DNA: TGTGCCAGCACCCAGGGCGGGGAGCTGTTTTTT; CDR3 protein: CASTQGGELFF
D gene: TRBD2; clone size: -; J gene: TRBJ2-5; V gene: TRBV7-9; CDR3 DNA: TGTGCCAGCAGCCCTGTTACTAGCGGCAACCTCTGGGAAGAGACCCAGTACTTC; CDR3 protein: CASSPVTSGNLWEETQYF
D gene: TRBD1; clone size: -; J gene: TRBJ2-1; V gene: TRBV6-2/TRBV6-3; CDR3 DNA: TGTGCCAGCAGGGACCTCACAGGGGACTCCTACAATGAGCAGTTCTTC; CDR3 protein: CASRDLTGDSYNEQFF
D gene: -; clone size: many; J gene: TRBJ1-1; V gene: TRBV12-3/TRBV12-4; CDR3 DNA: TGTGCCAGCAGCGAGGGGGGTCTCAACACTGAAGCTTTCTTT; CDR3 protein: CASSEGGLNTEAFF
D gene: -; clone size: many; J gene: TRBJ1-6; V gene: TRBV20-1; CDR3 DNA: TGCAGTGCTAGAGGAGGGTCTCTGCGTTCACCCCTCCACTTT; CDR3 protein: CSARGGSLRSPLHF
D gene: -; clone size: many; J gene: TRBJ2-3; V gene: TRBV11-2; CDR3 DNA: TGTGCCAGCAGCTTAACGGGGGCCACAGATACGCAGTATTTT; CDR3 protein: CASSLTGATDTQYF
D gene: -; clone size: -; J gene: TRBJ1-2; V gene: TRBV30; CDR3 DNA: TGTGCCTGGAGTGCAAGCGGACAGCATGGCTACACCTTC; CDR3 protein: CAWSASGQHGYTF
D gene: -; clone size: many; J gene: TRBJ2-5; V gene: TRBV12-3/TRBV12-4; CDR3 DNA: TGTGCCAGCAGTTTAACTTGGGGAGGGGGTGGGCAAGAGACCCAGTACTTC; CDR3 protein: CASSLTWGGGGQETQYF
D gene: -; clone size: many; J gene: TRBJ1-4; V gene: TRBV18; CDR3 DNA: TGTGCCAGCTCACGCGACAGGTTCTCAACTAATGAAAAACTGTTTTTT; CDR3 protein: CASSRDRFSTNEKLFF
D gene: TRBD1; clone size: many; J gene: TRBJ1-5; V gene: TRBV18; CDR3 DNA: TGTGCCAGCTCAGGGGACAGGGGGCATCAGCCCCAGCATTTT; CDR3 protein: CASSGDRGHQPQHF
D gene: TRBD1; clone size: -; J gene: TRBJ1-5; V gene: TRBV10-3; CDR3 DNA: TGTGCCATCAGTGAGTCCGGGACAGCTACTAACAATCAGCCCCAGCATTTT; CDR3 protein: CAISESGTATNNQPQHF
D gene: TRBD1; clone size: many; J gene: TRBJ1-1; V gene: TRBV5-1; CDR3 DNA: TGCGCCAGCAGCATGGACAGGGGGGACACTGAAGCTTTCTTT; CDR3 protein: CASSMDRGDTEAFF
D gene: -; clone size: few; J gene: TRBJ1-2; V gene: TRBV19; CDR3 DNA: TGTGCCAGTATTAATCCCCACGCTCCGACTACAAAGGGCTACACCTTC; CDR3 protein: CASINPHAPTTKGYTF
D gene: -; clone size: few; J gene: TRBJ1-2; V gene: TRBV10-3; CDR3 DNA: TGTGCCATCGGGTCTGAACTCTATGGCTACACCTTC; CDR3 protein: CAIGSELYGYTF
D gene: TRBD1; clone size: few; J gene: TRBJ1-1; V gene: TRBV7-9; CDR3 DNA: TGTGCCAGCAGCTCGGGGACAGGGAGGACTGAAGCTTTCTTT; CDR3 protein: CASSSGTGRTEAFF
D gene: -; clone size: few; J gene: TRBJ2-1; V gene: TRBV7-9; CDR3 DNA: TGTGCCAGCAGCCTCACAGGACACTACAATGAGCAGTTCTTC; CDR3 protein: CASSLTGHYNEQFF
D gene: -; clone size: many; J gene: TRBJ2-3; V gene: TRBV20-1; CDR3 DNA: TGCAGTGCTCCAGGGGATCGCACAGATACGCAGTATTTT; CDR3 protein: CSAPGDRTDTQYF
D gene: TRBD2; clone size: -; J gene: TRBJ2-3; V gene: TRBV12-3/TRBV12-4; CDR3 DNA: TGTGCCACCCTACGGGAGGGGCGCGGCACAGATACGCAGTATTTT; CDR3 protein: CATLREGRGTDTQYF
D gene: TRBD2; clone size: many; J gene: TRBJ2-1; V gene: TRBV24-1; CDR3 DNA: TGTGCCACCAGTGTGTGGCGGGAGGGTAACAATGAGCAGTTCTTC; CDR3 protein: CATSVWREGNNEQFF
D gene: -; clone size: many; J gene: TRBJ1-6; V gene: TRBV6-2/TRBV6-3; CDR3 DNA: TGTGCCAGCAGTTACCGGACAGACCTTAATTCACCCCTCCACTTT; CDR3 protein: CASSYRTDLNSPLHF
D gene: -; clone size: many; J gene: TRBJ1-1; V gene: TRBV18; CDR3 DNA: TGTGCCAGCTCACCCCCCGGGGGCACTGAAGCTTTCTTT; CDR3 protein: CASSPPGGTEAFF
D gene: TRBD1; clone size: many; J gene: TRBJ1-4; V gene: TRBV2; CDR3 DNA: TGTGCCAGCAGTGAAGCACTTGGACAGGGGGTTGAAAAACTGTTTTTT; CDR3 protein: CASSEALGQGVEKLFF
D gene: TRBD2; clone size: -; J gene: TRBJ2-6; V gene: TRBV29-1; CDR3 DNA: TGCAGCGTGAGCGGGGGCGCTGGGGCCAACGTCCTGACTTTC; CDR3 protein: CSVSGGAGANVLTF
D gene: TRBD1; clone size: few; J gene: TRBJ1-2; V gene: TRBV30; CDR3 DNA: TGTGCATGCTGGGACAGGGTTGGCTACACCTTC; CDR3 protein: CACWDRVGYTF
D gene: -; clone size: -; J gene: TRBJ1-4; V gene: TRBV18; CDR3 DNA: TGTGCCAGCTCCCCGAGCCGTCCTGATAATGAAAAACTGTTTTTT; CDR3 protein: CASSPSRPDNEKLFF
D gene: -; clone size: many; J gene: TRBJ2-7; V gene: TRBV7-2; CDR3 DNA: TGTGCCAGCAGCTTAGAGCCCCCAGCCTACTACGAGCAGTACTTC; CDR3 protein: CASSLEPPAYYEQYF
D gene: -; clone size: many; J gene: TRBJ1-1; V gene: TRBV30; CDR3 DNA: TGTGCCTGGAGTGAAATAATGAACACTGAAGCTTTCTTT; CDR3 protein: CAWSEIMNTEAFF
D gene: TRBD1; clone size: -; J gene: TRBJ2-5; V gene: TRBV5-1; CDR3 DNA: TGCGCCAGCAGCTACCGGACAGGGGAAGAGACCCAGTACTTC; CDR3 protein: CASSYRTGEETQYF
D gene: TRBD1; clone size: -; J gene: TRBJ1-1; V gene: TRBV27; CDR3 DNA: TGTGCCAGCAGCCGGACAGGGGGCGCGGTCACTGAAGCTTTCTTT; CDR3 protein: CASSRTGGAVTEAFF
D gene: -; clone size: few; J gene: TRBJ1-2; V gene: TRBV3-1; CDR3 DNA: TGTGCCAGCAGCAACCGCGGGCAGGCGGGCTATGGCTACACCTTC; CDR3 protein: CASSNRGQAGYGYTF
D gene: TRBD1; clone size: few; J gene: TRBJ1-6; V gene: TRBV2; CDR3 DNA: TGTGCCAGCAGACAGGGGAGCTCCTATAATTCACCCCTCCACTTT; CDR3 protein: CASRQGSSYNSPLHF
D gene: -; clone size: few; J gene: TRBJ2-3; V gene: TRBV7-9; CDR3 DNA: TGTGCCAACAGCTTAGAGGGGGGAGATACGCAGTATTTT; CDR3 protein: CANSLEGGDTQYF
D gene: -; clone size: many; J gene: TRBJ2-1; V gene: TRBV6-1; CDR3 DNA: TGTGCCACCAAGAGCATGAGGGCGGTGAATGAGCAGTTCTTC; CDR3 protein: CATKSMRAVNEQFF
D gene: -; clone size: few; J gene: TRBJ1-4; V gene: TRBV6-1; CDR3 DNA: TGTGCCAGCAGGGCCCCGGCTAATGAAAAACTGTTTTTT; CDR3 protein: CASRAPANEKLFF
D gene: TRBD1; clone size: -; J gene: TRBJ2-5; V gene: TRBV15; CDR3 DNA: TGTGCCACCAGCTATAACAGGGGAGAGACCCAGTACTTC; CDR3 protein: CATSYNRGETQYF
D gene: TRBD2; clone size: many; J gene: TRBJ2-1; V gene: TRBV2; CDR3 DNA: TGTGCCAGCACGGGGAGTAGCGGGAGGGCATTGGAAAATGAGCAGTTCTTC; CDR3 protein: CASTGSSGRALENEQFF
D gene: TRBD1; clone size: -; J gene: TRBJ1-1; V gene: TRBV4-1; CDR3 DNA: TGCGCCAGCAGCCAGGGACAGGGGGGTTCTGAAGCTTTCTTT; CDR3 protein: CASSQGQGGSEAFF
D gene: -; clone size: -; J gene: TRBJ2-1; V gene: TRBV4-2; CDR3 DNA: TGTGCCAGCAGCCAAGGGGAAGGGGGAGACAATGAGCAGTTCTTC; CDR3 protein: CASSQGEGGDNEQFF
D gene: TRBD1; clone size: many; J gene: TRBJ2-7; V gene: TRBV18; CDR3 DNA: TGTGCCAGCTCACCGGGACAGCACTACGAGCAGTACTTC; CDR3 protein: CASSPGQHYEQYF
D gene: TRBD2; clone size: -; J gene: TRBJ2-1; V gene: TRBV15; CDR3 DNA: TGTGCCACCAGCAGAGCTAGCGGGAGGGCTAATGAGCAGTTCTTC; CDR3 protein: CATSRASGRANEQFF
D gene: TRBD1; clone size: many; J gene: TRBJ1-5; V gene: TRBV20-1; CDR3 DNA: TGCAGTGCCCCGACAGGGGCTAGCAATCAGCCCCAGCATTTT; CDR3 protein: CSAPTGASNQPQHF
D gene: TRBD1; clone size: many; J gene: TRBJ2-1; V gene: TRBV7-9; CDR3 DNA: TGTGCCAGCAGCTTAGGGACAGGGGCTAAGGATGAGCAGTTCTTC; CDR3 protein: CASSLGTGAKDEQFF
D gene: -; clone size: few; J gene: TRBJ2-6; V gene: TRBV30; CDR3 DNA: TGTGCCTGGAGTAGGGACTCTGGGGCCAACGTCCTGACTTTC; CDR3 protein: CAWSRDSGANVLTF
D gene: TRBD2; clone size: few; J gene: TRBJ2-1; V gene: TRBV7-2; CDR3 DNA: TGTGCCAGCAGCTCCGATACTCTGACTAGCGGGGATGGAAATGAGCAGTTCTTC; CDR3 protein: CASSSDTLTSGDGNEQFF
D gene: -; clone size: -; J gene: TRBJ2-5; V gene: TRBV5-1; CDR3 DNA: TGCGCCAGCAGCCCTCCCCTTCAGCCGGGAGAGACCCAGTACTTC; CDR3 protein: CASSPPLQPGETQYF
D gene: -; clone size: many; J gene: TRBJ2-1; V gene: TRBV7-2; CDR3 DNA: TGTGCCAGCAGGCCCGCGGGACAGAGATACAATGAGCAGTTCTTC; CDR3 protein: CASRPAGQRYNEQFF
D gene: TRBD2; clone size: -; J gene: TRBJ2-2; V gene: TRBV7-2; CDR3 DNA: TGTGCCTGGCTTCGGGAGGGCCTTGGGGGGGAGCTGTTTTTT; CDR3 protein: CAWLREGLGGELFF
D gene: -; clone size: -; J gene: TRBJ1-6; V gene: TRBV5-1; CDR3 DNA: TGCGCCAGCAGCATAGATGGACGGACGGGTGGGTCACCCCTCCACTTT; CDR3 protein: CASSIDGRTGGSPLHF
D gene: TRBD2; clone size: many; J gene: TRBJ2-2; V gene: TRBV5-1; CDR3 DNA: TGCGCCAGCAGCGCGGGGGGCGCACCGAACACCGGGGAGCTGTTTTTT; CDR3 protein: CASSAGGAPNTGELFF
D gene: -; clone size: few; J gene: TRBJ1-2; V gene: TRBV12-3/TRBV12-4; CDR3 DNA: TGTGCCAGCACCCTACTGGGAAACTATGGCTACACCTTC; CDR3 protein: CASTLLGNYGYTF